Described below is a single T cell receptor (beta chain) sequence and its context. Its matching antigen is unknown. The data belong to a study of graft-versus-host responses after intestinal transplantation. Study as a whole: Recipients had transplants, and these were multivisceral, liver-intestinal, or isolated intestinal. Each patient got anti-thymocyte globulin induction, then tacrolimus and steroids for roughly 3 years.

Trimming left V 4 bases short and J 4 bases short, with 11 bases between. CDR1 is SGHTA, CDR2 FQGNSA, per germline. The CDR3 totals 15 residues. Libraries were prepared by immunoSEQ multiplex PCR; TCRdb keeps only in-frame clonotypes and omits some of them. Of 80,000 to 95,000 clones listed, about 87% are singletons. Study findings and constraints: An association linked early post-transplant HvG declines with peak circulating GvH clone levels. GvH clones were identified in recipient marrow, with some first appearing in ileum or blood.

Sequenced here: unstimulated CD4+ T cells sorted from spleen or lymph node cells, sampled before transplant. The receptor's source is a human donor who was the organ donor for an intestinal transplant. This sequence joins TRBV7-2 and TRBJ2-6; tentatively, D is TRBD1 (5 bases). CDR3 loop: CASSSQGRGANVLTF. The CDR3 DNA sequence: TGTGCCAGCAGCTCCCAGGGTAGGGGGGCCAACGTCCTGACTTTC.